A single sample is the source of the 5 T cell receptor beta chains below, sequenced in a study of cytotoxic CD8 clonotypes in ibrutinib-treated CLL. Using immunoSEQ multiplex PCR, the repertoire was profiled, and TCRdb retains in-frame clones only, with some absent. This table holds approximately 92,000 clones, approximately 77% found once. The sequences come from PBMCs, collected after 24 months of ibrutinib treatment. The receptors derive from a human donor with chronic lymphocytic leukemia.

In DNA form, the CDR3 reads TGTGCCAGCTCACCGCTACAGGAATCTGAAGCTTTCTTT. This gives the protein CASSPLQESEAFF. This chain uses TRBV18 with TRBJ1-1, with D perhaps TRBD1 (5 bases). Trimming removed 3 bases at V and 6 bases at J, with 11 bases between. Germline CDR1 is KGHSH and CDR2 is LQKENI. This CDR3 has 13 residues. The variable domain in full, completed from reference TRBV18 and TRBJ1-1, reads NAGVMQNPRHLVRRRGQEARLRCSPMKGHSHVYWYRQLPEEGLKFMVYLQKENIIDESGMPKERFSAEFPKEGPSILRIQQVVRGDSAAYFCASSPLQESEAFFGQGTRLTVV.

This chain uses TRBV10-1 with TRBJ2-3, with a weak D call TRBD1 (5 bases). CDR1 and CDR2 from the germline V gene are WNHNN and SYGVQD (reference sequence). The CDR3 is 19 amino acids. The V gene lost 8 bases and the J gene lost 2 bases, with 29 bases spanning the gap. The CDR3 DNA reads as TGCGCCAGCCGAGCCCAGGGTAAGTCACCAAGAAACCACACAGATACGCAGTATTTT. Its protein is CASRAQGKSPRNHTDTQYF.

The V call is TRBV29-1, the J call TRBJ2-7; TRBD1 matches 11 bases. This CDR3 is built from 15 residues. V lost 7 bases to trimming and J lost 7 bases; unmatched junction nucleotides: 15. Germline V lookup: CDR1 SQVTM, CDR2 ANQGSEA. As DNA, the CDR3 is TGCAGCGCCCGGACAGGGGGCTCTTCGGGAGGGGAGCAGTACTTC. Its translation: CSARTGGSSGGEQYF.

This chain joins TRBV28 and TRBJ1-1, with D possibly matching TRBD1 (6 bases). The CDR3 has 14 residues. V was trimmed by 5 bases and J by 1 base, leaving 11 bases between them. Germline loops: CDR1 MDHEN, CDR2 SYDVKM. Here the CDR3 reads CASSPTTGNTEAFF. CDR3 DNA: TGTGCCAGCAGTCCTACGACAGGGAACACTGAAGCTTTCTTT.

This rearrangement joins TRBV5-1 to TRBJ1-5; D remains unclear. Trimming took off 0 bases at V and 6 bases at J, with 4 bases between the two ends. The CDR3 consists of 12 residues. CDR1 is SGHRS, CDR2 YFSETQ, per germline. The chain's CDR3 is CASSLGSQPQHF. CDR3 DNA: TGCGCCAGCAGCTTGGGTAGTCAGCCCCAGCATTTT.